This T cell receptor (beta chain) was profiled in a study of T cells in Graves' hyperthyroidism and ophthalmopathy. Amplified TCR beta CDR3 regions derived from RNA transcripts. The HTBI set primed first-round TCR CDR3 RT-PCR. Each CDR3 protein gets one entry after TCRdb re-called the multiplex PCR reads with MiXCR. The table lists over 250,000 distinct CDR3 sequences, about 18% of them singletons, with 55% to 60% in the top ten. This clonotype was found many times. Any patient presenting with uncontrolled infection, other autoimmune disease, pregnancy or lactation was left out. This CDR3 contains 16 residues. With 4 bases clipped from V and 11 bases from J, the junction kept 13 bases outside the gene matches. The germline gives CDR1 MNHEY, CDR2 SMNVEV (reference sequence).

This sequence originates from an older woman with Graves' ophthalmopathy. The chain has TRBV27 and TRBJ1-4, with TRBD1 matching 10 bases. Material: blood. The CDR3, as DNA: TGTGCCAGCAGTTCAGGATGCCGGGACAGGGGAAAGAAACTGTTTTTT. It specifies CASSSGCRDRGKKLFF.